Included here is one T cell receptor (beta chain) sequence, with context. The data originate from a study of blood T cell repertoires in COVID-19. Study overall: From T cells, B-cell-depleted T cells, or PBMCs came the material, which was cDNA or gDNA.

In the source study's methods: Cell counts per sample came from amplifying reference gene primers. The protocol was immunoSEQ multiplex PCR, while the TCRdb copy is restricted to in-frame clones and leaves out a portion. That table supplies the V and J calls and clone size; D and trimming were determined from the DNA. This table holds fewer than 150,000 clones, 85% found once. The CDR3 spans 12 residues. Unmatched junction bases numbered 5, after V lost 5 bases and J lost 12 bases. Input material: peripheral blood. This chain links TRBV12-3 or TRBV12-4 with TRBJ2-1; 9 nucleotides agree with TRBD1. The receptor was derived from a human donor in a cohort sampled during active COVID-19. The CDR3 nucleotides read TGTGCCAGCAGTCATCCGGGACAGGGGCAGTTCTTC. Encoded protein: CASSHPGQGQFF.